What follows is one T cell receptor (beta chain) and its context. In the original analysis: Using reference gene primer amplification, nucleated cell counts were estimated. Sequencing was performed with immunoSEQ multiplex PCR; in TCRdb, only in-frame clones are kept and a portion is missing. V and J calls plus clone size are reproduced from that table; the DNA served to infer D and trimming. Of roughly 200,000 clones listed, 80% to 85% are singletons. This CDR3 region has 14 residues. The germline V gene has CDR1 SGHRS and CDR2 YFSETQ. V dropped 1 base and J dropped 2 bases, with 10 bases sitting between them. Seattle patient enrollment occurred during active infection, with longitudinal follow-up thereafter. This entry belongs to a study of blood T cell repertoires in COVID-19. Study as a whole: COVID-19 samples collected from the United States, Italy and Spain covered acute and convalescent phases. T cells, B-cell-depleted T cells, or PBMCs supplied cDNA or gDNA.

The rearrangement uses TRBV5-1 and TRBJ2-7, with a tentative D call TRBD1 (5 bases). Sequenced: peripheral blood. This TCR derives from a woman between 40 and 55 years old with COVID-19, enrolled during active disease. Written as DNA, the CDR3 is TGCGCCAGCAGCTTGCCGGACACCGCCTACGAGCAGTACTTC. Its protein is CASSLPDTAYEQYF.